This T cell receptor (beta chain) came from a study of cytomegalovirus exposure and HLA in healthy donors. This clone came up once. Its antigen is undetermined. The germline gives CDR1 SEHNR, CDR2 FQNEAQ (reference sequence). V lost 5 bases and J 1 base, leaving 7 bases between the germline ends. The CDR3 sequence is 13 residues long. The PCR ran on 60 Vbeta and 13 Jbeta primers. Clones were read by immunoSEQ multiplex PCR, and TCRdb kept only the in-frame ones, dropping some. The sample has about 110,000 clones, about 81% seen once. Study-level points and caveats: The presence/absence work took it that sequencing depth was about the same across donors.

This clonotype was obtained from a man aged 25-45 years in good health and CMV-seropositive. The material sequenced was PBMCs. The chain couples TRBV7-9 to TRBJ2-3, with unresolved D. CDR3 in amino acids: CASSPGGTDTQYF. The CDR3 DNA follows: TGTGCCAGCAGCCCAGGCGGCACAGATACGCAGTATTTT.